The sequence of this TCR beta chain was determined in a study of tumor and adjacent non-tumor tissue in lung cancer. The library came from three nested PCR rounds adapted from ARM-PCR protocols. TCRdb reprocessed the multiplex PCR reads via MiXCR and lists one record per CDR3 protein. Here the sample spans 65,000 to 95,000 distinct CDR3 sequences, about two thirds being singletons. RNA was extracted from bulk tissue without any cell sorting. The CDR3 is 14 amino acids. The germline CDR1 and CDR2 sequences are MNHEY and SVGAGI. As concerns this clonotype: The junction departs from germline at one end; a sequencing error may be responsible.

The chain is built from TRBV6-5 and TRBJ2-7, with D unresolved. The sample comprised lung tumor tissue. This TCR was sampled from a woman aged 70-85 years with non-small cell lung cancer. In DNA, the CDR3 is TGTGCCAGCAGTTACTTCAGTTTGGTCGGCGAGCGGTACTTC. This gives the protein CASSYFSLVGERYF.